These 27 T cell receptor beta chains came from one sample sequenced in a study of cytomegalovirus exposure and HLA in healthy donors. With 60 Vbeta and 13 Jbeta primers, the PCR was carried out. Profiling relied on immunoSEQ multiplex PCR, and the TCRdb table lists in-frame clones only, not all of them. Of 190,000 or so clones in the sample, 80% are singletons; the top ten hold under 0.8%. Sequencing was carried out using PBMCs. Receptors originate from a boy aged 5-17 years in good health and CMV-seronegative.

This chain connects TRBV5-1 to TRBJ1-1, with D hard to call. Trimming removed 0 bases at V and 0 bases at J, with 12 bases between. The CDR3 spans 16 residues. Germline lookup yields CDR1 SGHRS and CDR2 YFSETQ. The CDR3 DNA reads TGCGCCAGCAGCTTGGGCAGCGGGGAGATGAACACTGAAGCTTTCTTT. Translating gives CASSLGSGEMNTEAFF.

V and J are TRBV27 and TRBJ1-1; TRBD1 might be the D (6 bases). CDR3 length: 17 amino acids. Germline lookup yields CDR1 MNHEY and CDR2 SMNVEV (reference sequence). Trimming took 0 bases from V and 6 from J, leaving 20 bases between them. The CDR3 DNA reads TGTGCCAGCAGTTTATCCGGCGGCAGGGGAATGGGGGCTGAAGCTTTCTTT. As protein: CASSLSGGRGMGAEAFF.

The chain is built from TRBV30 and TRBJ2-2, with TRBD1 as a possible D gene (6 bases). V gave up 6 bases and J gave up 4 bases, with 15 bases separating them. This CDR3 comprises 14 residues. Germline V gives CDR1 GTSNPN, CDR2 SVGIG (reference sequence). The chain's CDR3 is CACPKGESTGELFF. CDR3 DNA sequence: TGTGCCTGTCCGAAGGGGGAGAGCACCGGGGAGCTGTTTTTT.

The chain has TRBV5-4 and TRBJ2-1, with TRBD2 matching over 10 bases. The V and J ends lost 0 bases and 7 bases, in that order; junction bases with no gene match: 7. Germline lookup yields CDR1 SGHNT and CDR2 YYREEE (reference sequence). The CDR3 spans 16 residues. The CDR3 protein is CASSLGRLAGVNEQFF. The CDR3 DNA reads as TGTGCCAGCAGCTTGGGCCGGCTAGCGGGAGTGAATGAGCAGTTCTTC.

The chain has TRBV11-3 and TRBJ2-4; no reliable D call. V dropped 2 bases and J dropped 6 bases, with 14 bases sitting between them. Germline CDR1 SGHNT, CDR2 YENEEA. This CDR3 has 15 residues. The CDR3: CASSLNGGQRNIQYF. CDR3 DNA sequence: TGTGCCAGCAGCTTAAATGGCGGCCAAAGAAACATTCAGTACTTC.

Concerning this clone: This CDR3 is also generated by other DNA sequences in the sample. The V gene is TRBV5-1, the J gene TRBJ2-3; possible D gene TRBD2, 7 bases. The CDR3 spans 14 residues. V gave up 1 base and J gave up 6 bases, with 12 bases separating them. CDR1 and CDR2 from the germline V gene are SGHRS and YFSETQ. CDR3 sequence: CASSLSGGPDTQYF. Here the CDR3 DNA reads TGCGCCAGCAGCTTGTCGGGGGGCCCCGATACGCAGTATTTT.

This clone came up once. CDR3 in DNA: TGTGCCTGGAGTCATCCGGGACAGACTCTCCACACCATATATTTT. This translates into CAWSHPGQTLHTIYF. The chain recombines TRBV30 with TRBJ1-3, with 7 bases aligning to TRBD1. The V and J ends lost 2 bases and 8 bases, in that order; junction bases with no gene match: 12. The CDR3 is 15 residues long. The germline gives CDR1 GTSNPN, CDR2 SVGIG (reference sequence).

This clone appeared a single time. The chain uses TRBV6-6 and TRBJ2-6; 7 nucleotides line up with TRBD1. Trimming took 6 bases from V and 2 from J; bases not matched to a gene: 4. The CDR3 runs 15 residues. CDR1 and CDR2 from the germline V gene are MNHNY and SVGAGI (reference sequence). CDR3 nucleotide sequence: TGTGCCAGCAGGTCTGACAGGGCTGGGGCCAACGTCCTGACTTTC. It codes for CASRSDRAGANVLTF.

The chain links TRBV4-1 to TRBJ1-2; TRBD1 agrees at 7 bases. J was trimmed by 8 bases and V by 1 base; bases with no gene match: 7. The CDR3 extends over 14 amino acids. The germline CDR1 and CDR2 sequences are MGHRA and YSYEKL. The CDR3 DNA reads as TGCGCCAGCAGCCAAGGTAGGGGGCGGATGGGCTACACCTTC. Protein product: CASSQGRGRMGYTF.

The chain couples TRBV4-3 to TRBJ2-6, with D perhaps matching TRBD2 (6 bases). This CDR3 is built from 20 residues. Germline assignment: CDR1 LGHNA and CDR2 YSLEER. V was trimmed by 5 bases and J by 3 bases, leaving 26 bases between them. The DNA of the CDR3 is TGCGCCAGCAGCGTTAGTAGGTCCGATGTAGGGCGGGGTGGGGCCAACGTCCTGACTTTC. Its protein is CASSVSRSDVGRGGANVLTF.

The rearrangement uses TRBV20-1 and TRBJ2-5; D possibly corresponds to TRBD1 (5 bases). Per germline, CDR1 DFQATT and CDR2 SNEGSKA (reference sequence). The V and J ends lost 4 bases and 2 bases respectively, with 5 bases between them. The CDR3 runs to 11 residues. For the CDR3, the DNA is TGCAGTGCTACAGGGCAAGAGACCCAGTACTTC. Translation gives CSATGQETQYF.

The CDR3 protein is CASSEYGMATEAFF. The CDR3 bases are TGTGCCAGCAGTGAATATGGTATGGCCACTGAAGCTTTCTTT. The V and J genes are TRBV25-1 and TRBJ1-1; D gene uncertain. The V end lost 0 bases, the J end lost 4 bases, and 9 bases lay between the germline ends. This CDR3 is 14 amino acids long. Germline CDR1 is MGHDK and CDR2 is SYGVNS.

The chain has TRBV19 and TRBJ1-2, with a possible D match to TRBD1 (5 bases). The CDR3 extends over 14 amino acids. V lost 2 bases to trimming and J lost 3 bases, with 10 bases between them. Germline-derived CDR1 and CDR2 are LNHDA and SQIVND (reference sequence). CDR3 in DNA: TGTGCCAGTAGTATAACGGGGGGGTACTATGGCTACACCTTC. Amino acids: CASSITGGYYGYTF.

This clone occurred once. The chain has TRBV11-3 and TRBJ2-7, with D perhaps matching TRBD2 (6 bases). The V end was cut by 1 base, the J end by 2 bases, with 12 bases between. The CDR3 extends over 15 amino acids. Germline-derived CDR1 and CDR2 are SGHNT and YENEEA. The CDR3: CASSLVVGGPYEQYF. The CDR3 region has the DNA TGTGCCAGCAGCTTAGTGGTGGGAGGCCCCTACGAGCAGTACTTC.

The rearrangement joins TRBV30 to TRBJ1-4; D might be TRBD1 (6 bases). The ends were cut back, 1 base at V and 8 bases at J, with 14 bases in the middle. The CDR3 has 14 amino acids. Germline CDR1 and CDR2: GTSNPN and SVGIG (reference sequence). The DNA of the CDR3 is TGTGCCTGGAGTGATAACAACAGGGACGAAAAACTGTTTTTT. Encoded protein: CAWSDNNRDEKLFF.

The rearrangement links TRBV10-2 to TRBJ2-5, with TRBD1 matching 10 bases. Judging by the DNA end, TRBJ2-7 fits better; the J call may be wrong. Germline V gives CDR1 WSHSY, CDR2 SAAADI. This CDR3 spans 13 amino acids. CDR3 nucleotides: TGCGCCAGCAGGGACAGGGGGTTGATCGAGCAGTACTTC. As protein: CASRDRGLIEQYF.

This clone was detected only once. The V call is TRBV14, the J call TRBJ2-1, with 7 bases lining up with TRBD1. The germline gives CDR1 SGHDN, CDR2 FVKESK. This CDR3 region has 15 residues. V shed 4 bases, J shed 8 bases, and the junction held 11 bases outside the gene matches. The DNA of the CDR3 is TGTGCCAGCAGCCTCTGGCTCACAGGGGCGGATGAGCAGTTCTTC. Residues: CASSLWLTGADEQFF.

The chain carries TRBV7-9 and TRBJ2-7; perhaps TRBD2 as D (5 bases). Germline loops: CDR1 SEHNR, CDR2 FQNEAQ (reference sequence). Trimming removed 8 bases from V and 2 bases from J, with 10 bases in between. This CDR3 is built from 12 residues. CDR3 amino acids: CASGRATYEQYF. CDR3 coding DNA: TGTGCCAGCGGGAGAGCGACCTACGAGCAGTACTTC.

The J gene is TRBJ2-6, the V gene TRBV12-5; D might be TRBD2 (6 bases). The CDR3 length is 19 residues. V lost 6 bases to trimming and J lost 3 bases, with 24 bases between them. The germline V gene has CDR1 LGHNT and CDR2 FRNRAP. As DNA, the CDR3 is TGTGCTAGTGGGCTTCCGGGACTCATCTCGGCGGGTGGGGCCAACGTCCTGACTTTC. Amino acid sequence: CASGLPGLISAGGANVLTF.

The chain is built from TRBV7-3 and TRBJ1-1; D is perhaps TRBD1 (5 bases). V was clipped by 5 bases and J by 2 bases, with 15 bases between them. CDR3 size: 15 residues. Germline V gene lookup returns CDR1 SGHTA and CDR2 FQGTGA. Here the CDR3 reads CASSPSGGHNTEAFF. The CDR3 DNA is TGTGCCAGCAGCCCCTCAGGCGGACACAACACTGAAGCTTTCTTT.

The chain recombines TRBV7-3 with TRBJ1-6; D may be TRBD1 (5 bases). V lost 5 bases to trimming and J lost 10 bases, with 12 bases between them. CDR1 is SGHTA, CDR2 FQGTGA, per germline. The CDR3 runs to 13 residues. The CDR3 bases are TGTGCCAGCAGCCCCAACAGGAACTCACCCCTCCACTTT. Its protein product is CASSPNRNSPLHF.

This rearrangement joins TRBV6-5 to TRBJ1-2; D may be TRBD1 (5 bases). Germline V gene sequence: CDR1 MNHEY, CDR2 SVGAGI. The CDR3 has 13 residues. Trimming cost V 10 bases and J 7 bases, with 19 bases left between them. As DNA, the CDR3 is TGTGCCACCCTTCAGGGCATTGGGTCTGGCTACACCTTC. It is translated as CATLQGIGSGYTF.

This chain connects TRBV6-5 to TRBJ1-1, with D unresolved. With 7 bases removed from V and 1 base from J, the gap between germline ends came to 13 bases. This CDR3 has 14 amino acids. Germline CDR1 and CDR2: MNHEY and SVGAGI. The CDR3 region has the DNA TGTGCCAGCAAAAGCCCCCGGGGGAACACTGAAGCTTTCTTT. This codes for CASKSPRGNTEAFF.

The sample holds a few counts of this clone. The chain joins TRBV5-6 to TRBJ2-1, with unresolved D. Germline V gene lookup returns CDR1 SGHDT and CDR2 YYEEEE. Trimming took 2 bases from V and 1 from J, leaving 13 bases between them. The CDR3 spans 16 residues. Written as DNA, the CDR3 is TGTGCCAGCAGCTTTGTCGTAAGAGGATCCTACAATGAGCAGTTCTTC. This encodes CASSFVVRGSYNEQFF.

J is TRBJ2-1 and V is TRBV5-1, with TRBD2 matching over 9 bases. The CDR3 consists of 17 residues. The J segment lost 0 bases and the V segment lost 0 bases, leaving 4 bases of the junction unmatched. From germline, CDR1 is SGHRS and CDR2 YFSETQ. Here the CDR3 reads CASSLAIAGASYNEQFF. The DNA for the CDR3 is TGCGCCAGCAGCTTGGCCATAGCGGGGGCCTCCTACAATGAGCAGTTCTTC.

For the CDR3, the DNA is TGTGCCAGCAGCTTGGCCGGGACAGGGACCACCTACGAGCAGTACTTC. This translates into CASSLAGTGTTYEQYF. V and J are TRBV5-6 and TRBJ2-7; 9 bases align to TRBD1. CDR1 is SGHDT and CDR2 is YYEEEE in the germline V gene. The CDR3 spans 16 residues. After removal of 0 bases from V and 2 bases from J, the junction contained 6 bases not matched to a gene.

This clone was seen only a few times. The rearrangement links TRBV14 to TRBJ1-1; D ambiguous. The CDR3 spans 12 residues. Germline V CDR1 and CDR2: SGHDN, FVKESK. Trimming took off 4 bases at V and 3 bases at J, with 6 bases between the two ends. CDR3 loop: CASSRQDTEAFF. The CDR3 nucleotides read TGTGCCAGCAGCCGGCAGGACACTGAAGCTTTCTTT. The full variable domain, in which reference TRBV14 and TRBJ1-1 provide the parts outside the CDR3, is EAGVTQFPSHSVIEKGQTVTLRCDPISGHDNLYWYRRVMGKEIKFLLHFVKESKQDESGMPNNRFLAERTGGTYSTLKVQPAELEDSGVYFCASSRQDTEAFFGQGTRLTVV.